This T cell receptor (beta chain) was captured by sequencing in a study of blood T cell repertoires in COVID-19. Participants came from roughly 24 US areas, aged roughly 18 to 100 years. The data were produced by immunoSEQ multiplex PCR, yet TCRdb's version contains in-frame clones alone and is incomplete. The sample has about 350,000 clones, 85% to 90% seen once. Trimming removed 8 bases from V and 8 bases from J, with 10 bases in between. Germline CDR1 and CDR2: KGHSH and LQKENI. CDR3 length equals 11 residues. This chain uses TRBV18 with TRBJ2-1; perhaps TRBD1 as D (6 bases). This clonotype was sampled from a woman in her thirties who had been exposed to COVID-19. The specimen was PBMCs or T cells enriched from blood (not recorded which). CDR3 in amino acids: CASAGEYEQFF. The CDR3 bases are TGTGCCAGCGCAGGGGAATATGAGCAGTTCTTC.